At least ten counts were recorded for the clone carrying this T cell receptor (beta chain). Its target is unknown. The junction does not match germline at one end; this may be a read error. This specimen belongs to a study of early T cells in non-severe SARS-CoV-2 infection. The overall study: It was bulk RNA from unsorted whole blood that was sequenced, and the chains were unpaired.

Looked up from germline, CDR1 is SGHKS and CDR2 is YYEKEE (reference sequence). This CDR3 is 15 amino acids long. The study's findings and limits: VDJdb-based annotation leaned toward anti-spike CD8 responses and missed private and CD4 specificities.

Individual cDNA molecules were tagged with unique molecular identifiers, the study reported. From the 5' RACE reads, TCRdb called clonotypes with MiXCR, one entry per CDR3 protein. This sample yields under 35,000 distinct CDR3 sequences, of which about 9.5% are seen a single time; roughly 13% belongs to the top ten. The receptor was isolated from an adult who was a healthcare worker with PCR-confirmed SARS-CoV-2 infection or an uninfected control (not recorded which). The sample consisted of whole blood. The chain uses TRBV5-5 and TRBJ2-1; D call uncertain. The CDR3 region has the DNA TGCGCCAGCAGCTTTTTAGACTCAAGTTGGAATGAGCAGTTCTTC. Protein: CASSFLDSSWNEQFF.